A single sample gave rise to the 3 T cell receptor beta chains below, sequenced in a study of T cells in Graves' hyperthyroidism and ophthalmopathy (dated by TCRdb to the late 2010s). Library generation was performed with multiplex PCR. The run used an Illumina HiSeq 2000. The TCR beta CDR3 regions were amplified from the RNA transcripts. The first round of RT-PCR for the TCR CDR3 was performed with the HTBI primer set and the Qiagen OneStep RT-PCR kit. TCRdb took the public reads, trimmed them with fastp at Q25, ran MiXCR for clone calling and kept in-frame beta chains. One record per CDR3 amino acid sequence lists the most common genes and DNA. The table for this sample lists more than 500,000 distinct CDR3 sequences; under 15% of them were counted only once. Roughly 4.3% of the sample lies in the top ten. The sequenced material came from blood. All receptors come from a woman aged 40 to 49 with Graves' ophthalmopathy.

This clonotype was found many times. The chain combines TRBV24-1 with TRBJ2-5; D perhaps matches TRBD1 (6 bases). Trimming pared 2 bases from V and 2 bases from J, leaving 14 bases between. Germline CDR1 reads KGHDR; CDR2 reads SFDVKD. The CDR3 sequence is 16 residues long. CDR3 in DNA: TGTGCCACCAGTGATTCCCCGGGACAAGCACAAGAGACCCAGTACTTC. Translating gives CATSDSPGQAQETQYF.

V is TRBV5-1 and J is TRBJ2-7; 9 nucleotides agree with TRBD1. There are 15 residues in the CDR3. V lost 4 bases to trimming and J lost 1 base; unmatched junction nucleotides: 6. CDR1 is SGHRS, CDR2 YFSETQ, per germline. The CDR3 protein is CASSRRTGESYEQYF. The CDR3 nucleotides are TGCGCCAGCAGCAGGCGGACAGGGGAGTCCTACGAGCAGTACTTC. The full variable domain, its missing parts supplied by reference TRBV5-1 and TRBJ2-7, is KAGVTQTPRYLIKTRGQQVTLSCSPISGHRSVSWYQQTPGQGLQFLFEYFSETQRNKGNFPGRFSGRQFSNSRSEMNVSTLELGDSALYLCASSRRTGESYEQYFGPGTRLTVT.

This clonotype was seen at least ten times. The genes are TRBV6-5 and TRBJ1-5, with TRBD1 as a possible D gene (6 bases). The CDR3 has 12 amino acids. Germline V gene data show CDR1 as MNHEY and CDR2 as SVGAGI. Trimming took off 7 bases at V and 7 bases at J, with 11 bases between the two ends. The CDR3 coding sequence is TGTGCCAGCACCCAGGGGTCCCAGCCCCAGCATTTT. Translated, it gives CASTQGSQPQHF.